A selection of T cell receptor beta chains follows, all from one sample in a study of Graves' ophthalmopathy and Graves' hyperthyroidism. Each CDR3 protein gets one entry after TCRdb re-called the multiplex PCR reads with MiXCR. The table includes 500,000 to 600,000 distinct CDR3 sequences, about 35% detected once. The sample taken for sequencing was peripheral blood or thyroid tissue (not recorded which). The receptor set was obtained from an adult man with Graves' hyperthyroidism. CDR3s include the opening cysteine and the closing phenylalanine or tryptophan. The D gene is left open where the match is weak. Rows may omit the clone size; those that give it use once, few, many or a size class.

>-|TRBD1|TRBV20-1|TRBJ2-3
TGCAGTGCTAGAGTGACAGGGGTAGATACGCAGTATTTT
CSARVTGVDTQYF
>many|-|TRBV12-3/TRBV12-4|TRBJ1-1
TGTGCCAGCAGCAGGCAGACGGGGGGCACTGAAGCTTTCTTT
CASSRQTGGTEAFF
>once|-|TRBV24-1|TRBJ1-2
TGTGCCACAGGGGGATCGGATGGCTACACCTTC
CATGGSDGYTF
>few|-|TRBV7-9|TRBJ1-1
TGTGCCAGCAGCCGGATCCCGACTCCGCCAGGGTACACTGAAGCTTTCTTT
CASSRIPTPPGYTEAFF
>many|-|TRBV5-8|TRBJ1-2
TGTGCCAGCAGCTTTCGGGGGCCCAAGGACTATGGCTACACCTTC
CASSFRGPKDYGYTF
>many|-|TRBV3-1|TRBJ1-1
TGTGCCAGCAGCCAAAGGACAGCCAGTGAAGCTTTCTTT
CASSQRTASEAFF
>few|-|TRBV15|TRBJ2-1
TGTGCCACCAGCGGGGACCTGGGATGGCCTAGCAATGAGCAGTTCTTC
CATSGDLGWPSNEQFF
>-|-|TRBV24-1|TRBJ2-1
TGTGCCACCAGTGATAGAGGACTGGCTACCTACAATGAGCAGTTCTTC
CATSDRGLATYNEQFF
>few|-|TRBV6-1|TRBJ1-5
TGTGCCAGCAGTTTATTTGCGGTTGCGGGGGGGAGCAACAATCAGCCCCAGCATTTT
CASSLFAVAGGSNNQPQHF
>-|-|TRBV28|TRBJ2-7
TGTGCCAGCAGTTTACGCCAACTTACTAGTGCTTACTCCTACGAGCAGTACTTC
CASSLRQLTSAYSYEQYF
>many|TRBD2|TRBV24-1|TRBJ2-2
TGTGCCACCAGTGATCTAGGACTAGCGGGAGCCGGGGAGCTGTTTTTT
CATSDLGLAGAGELFF
>few|-|TRBV6-1|TRBJ2-5
TGTGCCAGCAAGGACCCAGGGGTCCAAGAGACCCAGTACTTC
CASKDPGVQETQYF
>-|-|TRBV2|TRBJ1-1
TGTGCCAGCAGTGCCAGCCGGGGGGCCACTGAAGCTTTCTTT
CASSASRGATEAFF
>few|-|TRBV2|TRBJ1-5
TGTGCCAGCAACCGGGAGCCTAACAATGAGCCCCAGCATTTT
CASNREPNNEPQHF
>many|-|TRBV19|TRBJ1-1
TGTGCCAGTAGTCTCCTGAAGGGGGCTGAAGCTTTCTTT
CASSLLKGAEAFF
>-|TRBD2|TRBV20-1|TRBJ2-6
TGCAGTGCTTCCGGACTAGCGGGCGGCTCTGGGGCCAACGTCCTGACTTTC
CSASGLAGGSGANVLTF
>many|-|TRBV6-5|TRBJ1-6
TGTGCCAGCAGTGCTTTGTGGTCACCCCTCCACTTT
CASSALWSPLHF
>once|-|TRBV4-1|TRBJ1-5
TGCGCCAGCAGCCAAGTGTGGAATCAGCCCCAGCATTTT
CASSQVWNQPQHF
>many|TRBD1|TRBV11-2|TRBJ1-1
TGTGCCAGCAGCTTAGGAGGGACAGGGGGGCGCGAAGCTTTCTTT
CASSLGGTGGREAFF
>many|-|TRBV28|TRBJ1-2
TGTGCCGCCACAGGCGGGGGAGGGTATGGCTACACCTTC
CAATGGGGYGYTF
>-|-|TRBV29-1|TRBJ1-1
TGCAGCGTAGGGGGGCCGGGCACTGAAGCTTTCTTT
CSVGGPGTEAFF
>many|-|TRBV20-1|TRBJ2-2
TGCAGTGCTAGCGGGGTGAACACCGGGGAGCTGTTTTTT
CSASGVNTGELFF
>few|-|TRBV29-1|TRBJ1-2
TGCAGCTCCGGACAGCCGGGGGGGTATGGCTACACCTTC
CSSGQPGGYGYTF
>once|TRBD1|TRBV7-9|TRBJ1-2
TGTGCCAGCAGCGTGGACAGGGGAGTGGGCTATGGCTACACCTTC
CASSVDRGVGYGYTF
>many|-|TRBV7-9|TRBJ2-2
TGTGCCAGCAGCTCGTTAGGGGGCACCGGGGAGCTGTTTTTT
CASSSLGGTGELFF
>few|-|TRBV29-1|TRBJ2-2
TGCAGCGTTGAAGCTTTGAACACCGGGGAGCTGTTTTTT
CSVEALNTGELFF
>many|-|TRBV3-1|TRBJ1-2
TGTGCCAGCAGCCAAGCAGTCTATGGCTACACCTTC
CASSQAVYGYTF
>few|TRBD1|TRBV29-1|TRBJ1-1
TGCAGCGTTGTCGCGGACAGGGTGGGGAACACTGAAGCTTTCTTT
CSVVADRVGNTEAFF
>-|-|TRBV2|TRBJ2-6
TGCGCCAGCAGCCAAGCCTTGGGGTCGGCCTCTGGGGCCAACGTCCTGACTTTC
CASSQALGSASGANVLTF
>-|-|TRBV2|TRBJ2-3
TGTGCCAGCAGTGATTTGGTGGGGGCCACAGATACGCAGTATTTT
CASSDLVGATDTQYF
>many|-|TRBV14|TRBJ2-5
TGTGCCAGCAGCCAAGGGCGAGAGACCCAGTACTTC
CASSQGRETQYF
>-|TRBD1|TRBV2|TRBJ2-2
TGTGCCAGCACCGGGGGGACAGGGGGCACCGGGGAGCTGTTTTTT
CASTGGTGGTGELFF
>many|-|TRBV5-8|TRBJ1-4
TGTGCCAGCAGCGCCCAGGGTCCAAATGAAAAACTGTTTTTT
CASSAQGPNEKLFF
>-|-|TRBV24-1|TRBJ2-7
TGTGCCACCAGTGATTATCAGGGCTACGAGCAGTACTTC
CATSDYQGYEQYF
>few|-|TRBV3-1|TRBJ2-7
TGTGCCAGCAGCTCTGGCTCAACGGGAAGGTACGAGCAGTACTTC
CASSSGSTGRYEQYF
>-|-|TRBV28|TRBJ1-6
TGTGCCAGCAGTTTCGGTTCCTATAATTCACCCCTCCACTTT
CASSFGSYNSPLHF
>many|TRBD1|TRBV7-9|TRBJ1-5
TGTGCCAGCAGCCGACACGGGACAGATAATCAGCAGCCCCAGCATTTT
CASSRHGTDNQQPQHF
>few|TRBD1|TRBV20-1|TRBJ1-5
TGCAGTGCTAGAGATCAGTGGGGACAGGGCCCACAATATAGCAATCAGCCCCAGCATTTT
CSARDQWGQGPQYSNQPQHF
>-|-|TRBV7-9|TRBJ1-3
TGTGCCAGCAGCCTAAGATCAGGGGTCGACAGCTCTGGAAACACCATATATTTT
CASSLRSGVDSSGNTIYF
>-|-|TRBV20-1|TRBJ1-5
TGCAGTGCTGAAGGACAGAGAGCCCACGAGCATTTT
CSAEGQRAHEHF
>many|-|TRBV19|TRBJ2-2
TGTGCCAGTAGCGGACAGAAGAACACCGGGGAGCTGTTTTTT
CASSGQKNTGELFF
>-|-|TRBV10-3|TRBJ1-5
TGTGCCATCGGAGGGTTCAGTCAGCCCCAGCATTTT
CAIGGFSQPQHF
>many|-|TRBV5-6|TRBJ1-2
TGTGCCAGCAGCTTCGACGGAACCAACTATGGCTACACCTTC
CASSFDGTNYGYTF
>few|TRBD1|TRBV5-8|TRBJ1-2
TGTGCCAGCAGTTTAAATTCGGGACAGGCCTATTCTTGGTATGGCTACACCTTC
CASSLNSGQAYSWYGYTF
>-|TRBD1|TRBV5-1|TRBJ2-2
TGCGCCAGCAACGACGGGACAGGGGGCGGTGAGCAGTTTTTT
CASNDGTGGGEQFF